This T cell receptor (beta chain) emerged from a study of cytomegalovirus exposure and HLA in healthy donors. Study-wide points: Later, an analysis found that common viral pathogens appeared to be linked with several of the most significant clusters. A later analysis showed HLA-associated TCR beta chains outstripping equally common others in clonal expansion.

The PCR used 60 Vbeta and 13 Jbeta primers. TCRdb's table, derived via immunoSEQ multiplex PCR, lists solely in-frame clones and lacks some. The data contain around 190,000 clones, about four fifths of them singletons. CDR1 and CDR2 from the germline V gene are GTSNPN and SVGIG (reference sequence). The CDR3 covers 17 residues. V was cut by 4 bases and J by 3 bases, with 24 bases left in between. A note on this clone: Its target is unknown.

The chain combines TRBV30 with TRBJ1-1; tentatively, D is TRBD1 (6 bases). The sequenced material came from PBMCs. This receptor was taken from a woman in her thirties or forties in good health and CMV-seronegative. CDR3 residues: CAWKGGQALLRDTEAFF. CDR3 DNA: TGTGCCTGGAAGGGGGGGCAGGCCCTCCTTCGGGACACTGAAGCTTTCTTT.